A single sample is the source of the 17 T cell receptor beta chains below, sequenced in a study of T-cell reconstitution after alpha-beta-depleted transplantation in children. Molecular barcoding with unique molecular identifiers was used for the TCRbeta library. MiXCR was run by TCRdb on the PCR reads, yielding one entry per CDR3 protein. The sample includes roughly 420,000 distinct CDR3 sequences, 15% to 20% of them seen just once. The starting material was PBMCs, mostly from graft donor cells, obtained 360 days after TCRalphabeta/CD19-depleted stem cell transplant. The receptors come from a boy younger than two who had a stem cell transplant for Wiskott-Aldrich syndrome, so the T cells may come from the graft donor.

This chain connects TRBV7-9 to TRBJ1-1; D unresolved. The germline V gene has CDR1 SEHNR and CDR2 FQNEAQ (reference sequence). Deletions cut 5 bases from V and 0 bases from J, with 13 bases between. The CDR3 totals 15 residues. For the CDR3, the DNA is TGTGCCAGCAGCCCCCGACGTTACATGAACACTGAAGCTTTCTTT. This sequence encodes CASSPRRYMNTEAFF.

The V gene is TRBV21-1, the J gene TRBJ2-3; the table's D call TRBD2 went unverified against the DNA. TRBV21-1 is designated a pseudogene. The CDR3 has 16 residues. CDR3 coding DNA: TGTGCCAGCAGCAAAGCGCGGGAGAAATACACAGATACGCAGTATTTT. Its translation is CASSKAREKYTDTQYF.

This clonotype occurred many times. The chain combines TRBV5-6 with TRBJ2-1; D unclear. Germline lookup yields CDR1 SGHDT and CDR2 YYEEEE. Trimming cost V 2 bases and J 3 bases, with 6 bases left between them. CDR3 length equals 13 residues. The CDR3 protein is CASSFEFYNEQFF. CDR3 coding DNA: TGTGCCAGCAGCTTCGAGTTCTACAATGAGCAGTTCTTC.

In nucleotides, the CDR3 is TGCAGCGCTCCAGGGGATACCGGGGAGCTGTTTTTT. It specifies CSAPGDTGELFF. V and J are TRBV29-1 and TRBJ2-2, with a weak D call TRBD1 (6 bases). With 7 bases removed from V and 5 bases from J, the gap between germline ends came to 11 bases. Looked up from germline, CDR1 is SQVTM and CDR2 is ANQGSEA. The CDR3 extends over 12 amino acids.

Only a few counts were recorded for this clonotype. CDR3 coding DNA: TGTGCCAGCAGGCGGACAGGGCTGAGCAATCAGCCCCAGCATTTT. It codes for CASRRTGLSNQPQHF. The gene calls are TRBV12-3 or TRBV12-4 and TRBJ1-5; the match to TRBD1 covers 8 bases. This CDR3 has 15 amino acids. The V segment lost 6 bases and the J segment 1 base; nucleotides outside the gene matches: 5.

A few counts support this clonotype. The V call is TRBV7-9, the J call TRBJ2-5; tentatively, D is TRBD2 (5 bases). CDR3 size: 15 residues. Germline values: CDR1 SEHNR, CDR2 FQNEAQ (reference sequence). V lost 2 bases and J lost 0, with 10 bases in between. The CDR3 DNA follows: TGTGCCAGCAGCTTATTAAGGCGGGACCAAGAGACCCAGTACTTC. Translating gives CASSLLRRDQETQYF.

The rearrangement links TRBV4-3 to TRBJ2-1; D is undetermined. From germline, CDR1 is LGHNA and CDR2 YSLEER. This CDR3 region has 14 residues. The V end lost 2 bases, the J end lost 5 bases, and 10 bases lay between the germline ends. CDR3 sequence (DNA): TGCGCCAGCAGCCAATGGCCTAGGCACAATGAGCAGTTCTTC. Translated: CASSQWPRHNEQFF.

The chain combines TRBV20-1 with TRBJ2-1; 8 positions match TRBD2. The CDR3 is 15 amino acids. J lost 5 bases, V lost 2 bases, and 8 bases had no gene match. Germline CDR1 and CDR2: DFQATT and SNEGSKA (reference sequence). As DNA, the CDR3 is TGCAGTGCTAGAATAGGCGGGAGGAAGAACAATGAGCAGTTCTTC. It specifies CSARIGGRKNNEQFF.

The rearrangement joins TRBV20-1 to TRBJ2-1; 9 positions match TRBD2. The germline V gene has CDR1 DFQATT and CDR2 SNEGSKA (reference sequence). V shed 5 bases, J shed 5 bases, and the junction held 7 bases outside the gene matches. CDR3 length equals 14 residues. CDR3: CSASGLARDNEQFF. CDR3 DNA sequence: TGCAGTGCTTCGGGACTAGCCCGAGACAATGAGCAGTTCTTC.

This sequence joins TRBV5-4 and TRBJ2-5; D may correspond to TRBD1 or TRBD2 (5 bases each). V was pared by 2 bases and J by 5 bases, with 13 bases between. Germline V gives CDR1 SGHNT, CDR2 YYREEE (reference sequence). The CDR3 loop spans 14 amino acids. The CDR3, as DNA: TGTGCCAGCAGCTTAAGTGGGGACGGGGAGACCCAGTACTTC. Translating gives CASSLSGDGETQYF.

The rearrangement links TRBV5-6 to TRBJ2-5; D unresolved. V dropped 0 bases and J dropped 1 base, with 7 bases sitting between them. Germline assignment: CDR1 SGHDT and CDR2 YYEEEE. The length of the CDR3 is 14 residues. CDR3 in DNA: TGTGCCAGCAGCTTGGCCAAGGGCCAAGAGACCCAGTACTTC. Amino acids: CASSLAKGQETQYF.

This clonotype turned up a few times. The chain couples TRBV5-1 to TRBJ2-3; no definite D call. Germline CDR1 and CDR2: SGHRS and YFSETQ. V was pared by 4 bases and J by 0 bases, with 18 bases between. This CDR3 has 17 residues. Here the CDR3 reads CASSVLDYRHSTDTQYF. In nucleotides, the CDR3 is TGCGCCAGCAGCGTTCTAGATTATCGGCATAGCACAGATACGCAGTATTTT. The variable domain in full, completed from reference TRBV5-1 and TRBJ2-3, reads KAGVTQTPRYLIKTRGQQVTLSCSPISGHRSVSWYQQTPGQGLQFLFEYFSETQRNKGNFPGRFSGRQFSNSRSEMNVSTLELGDSALYLCASSVLDYRHSTDTQYFGPGTRLTVL.

This chain uses TRBV4-1 with TRBJ2-3; weak D call: TRBD2 (6 bases). The CDR3 length is 14 residues. The V and J ends lost 1 base and 10 bases respectively, with 15 bases between them. Per the germline V gene, CDR1 is MGHRA and CDR2 is YSYEKL. The CDR3 protein is CASSQVTGVGAQYF. CDR3 bases: TGCGCCAGCAGCCAAGTTACGGGAGTGGGTGCGCAGTATTTT.

The V call is TRBV25-1, the J call TRBJ1-2, with 7 positions matching TRBD1. CDR3 size: 14 residues. Germline lookup yields CDR1 MGHDK and CDR2 SYGVNS. After removal of 1 base from V and 2 bases from J, the junction contained 1 base not matched to a gene. The chain's CDR3 is CASSESGQNYGYTF. In nucleotides, the CDR3 is TGTGCCAGCAGTGAATCGGGACAGAACTATGGCTACACCTTC.

V gene TRBV10-2 combines with J gene TRBJ2-7; a weak D match, TRBD2 (5 bases). The ends were cut back, 4 bases at V and 6 bases at J, with 13 bases in the middle. Germline CDR1 reads WSHSY; CDR2 reads SAAADI. CDR3 length: 13 amino acids. CDR3: CASSGFGVGEQYF. CDR3 nucleotides: TGCGCCAGCAGTGGATTCGGGGTGGGCGAGCAGTACTTC.

This chain joins TRBV12-3 or TRBV12-4 and TRBJ2-7; no clear D. V was trimmed by 6 bases and J by 0 bases, leaving 12 bases between them. This CDR3 region has 14 residues. CDR3 sequence: CASSLPGASYEQYF. As DNA, the CDR3 is TGTGCCAGCAGCCTCCCCGGAGCCTCCTACGAGCAGTACTTC.

This clonotype was seen ten or more times. The J gene is TRBJ2-7, the V gene TRBV11-2, with no clear D. This CDR3 spans 12 amino acids. Germline V CDR1 and CDR2: SGHAT, FQNNGV. V was shortened by 5 bases and J by 5 bases, with 10 bases between the two germline ends. Here the CDR3 reads CASSLLWDEQYF. CDR3 sequence (DNA): TGTGCCAGCAGCCTTTTATGGGACGAGCAGTACTTC.